Listed here is a single T cell receptor (beta chain). What it binds is not known. It was with a sample-barcoded 5' primer and a J-beta primer mix that a second PCR of about 6 to 11 cycles was run. TCRdb reanalysed the 5' RACE reads using MiXCR and keeps one entry per CDR3 protein. The sample lists around 1,700,000 distinct CDR3 sequences; roughly 28% were seen once. This specimen comes from a study of blood T cells in healthy people across ages. General observations from the study: Investigators treated diversity estimates from one million T cells as underestimates. Whereas aged donors had fewer naive CD4+ cells, long-lived donors had more of them and higher diversity.

V was cut by 5 bases and J by 5 bases, with 12 bases left in between. CDR1 and CDR2 (germline): SGHTA, FQGNSA. The CDR3 consists of 13 residues. The origin of this receptor is a woman aged 30 to 39 in good health. The rearrangement links TRBV7-2 to TRBJ1-1; D not certain. The sequenced sample consisted of blood. CDR3 in DNA: TGTGCCAGCAGCCCAGAGAGGTGGACTGAAGCTTTCTTT. Its protein is CASSPERWTEAFF.